This is a list of T cell receptor beta chains from one sample in a study of T cells in Graves' hyperthyroidism and ophthalmopathy. TCRdb re-called the multiplex PCR reads with MiXCR, one entry per CDR3 protein. The profile shows roughly 570,000 distinct CDR3 sequences, approximately 14% of them singletons. The sequenced sample consisted of blood. All receptors come from a woman aged 25 to 39 with Graves' hyperthyroidism. The CDR3 runs from the conserved cysteine through the conserved F or W. The D gene is left open where the match is weak. A clone size is listed for some rows: how often the clone was seen (once, few, many), or a class if it is expanded.

size: many
J: TRBJ2-1
V: TRBV7-9
D: -
DNA: TGTGCCAGCATGCAATCGGGGTCCTACAATGAGCAGTTCTTC
CDR3: CASMQSGSYNEQFF

size: many
J: TRBJ2-7
V: TRBV20-1
D: -
DNA: TGCAGTGCTAATCACTTAAGGGTAGGGTCCTACGAGCAGTACTTC
CDR3: CSANHLRVGSYEQYF

size: many
J: TRBJ2-3
V: TRBV2
D: -
DNA: TGTGCCAGCAGCGACAGAAGCGGATCCAGCACAGATACGCAGTATTTT
CDR3: CASSDRSGSSTDTQYF

size: -
J: TRBJ2-7
V: TRBV20-1
D: TRBD2
DNA: TGCAGTGCTAGCAAACCCGGACTAGCGGGAGTCCCCTACGAGCAGTACTTC
CDR3: CSASKPGLAGVPYEQYF

size: -
J: TRBJ2-1
V: TRBV5-1
D: TRBD2
DNA: TGCGCCAGCAGCTTGGGAGCTAGCGGGAGATTTGAGCAGTTCTTC
CDR3: CASSLGASGRFEQFF

size: many
J: TRBJ1-3
V: TRBV2
D: -
DNA: TGTGCCAGCAGTGATAGGTTCCTCTCTGGAAACACCATATATTTT
CDR3: CASSDRFLSGNTIYF

size: -
J: TRBJ1-4
V: TRBV3-1
D: -
DNA: TGTGCCAGCAGCCAAGATAGGTTACGGACGGGGCGGGAAAAACTGTTTTTT
CDR3: CASSQDRLRTGREKLFF

size: -
J: TRBJ2-3
V: TRBV2
D: TRBD2
DNA: TGTGCCAGCAGTGATACTAGCGGGAGTGGCGCAGATACGCAGTATTTT
CDR3: CASSDTSGSGADTQYF

size: many
J: TRBJ2-3
V: TRBV6-1
D: -
DNA: TGTGCCAGCAGTGAAGCTGGGGGCGGCGTATCAGATACGCAGTATTTT
CDR3: CASSEAGGGVSDTQYF

size: -
J: TRBJ2-2
V: TRBV6-1
D: -
DNA: TGTGCCAGCAGAGCCCGGGGGCCAGGGGAATTCGGCGGGGAGCTGTTTTTT
CDR3: CASRARGPGEFGGELFF

size: few
J: TRBJ2-1
V: TRBV6-1
D: -
DNA: TGTGCCAGCAACCCTTCGCGGAGGGCCTACAATGAGCAGTTCTTC
CDR3: CASNPSRRAYNEQFF

size: many
J: TRBJ1-2
V: TRBV11-2
D: TRBD1
DNA: TGTGCCAGCAGCTTAGATGGCGCCCCAGGGGGAGGCTACACCTTC
CDR3: CASSLDGAPGGGYTF

size: -
J: TRBJ1-4
V: TRBV7-9
D: -
DNA: TGTGCCAGCAGCTTAGATGACAGGATTATCCGCAATGAAAAACTGTTTTTT
CDR3: CASSLDDRIIRNEKLFF

size: many
J: TRBJ2-1
V: TRBV11-2
D: TRBD2
DNA: TGTGCCAGCAGCTCTTCTAGCGGTTCGATCTACAATGAGCAGTTCTTC
CDR3: CASSSSSGSIYNEQFF

size: many
J: TRBJ2-4
V: TRBV28
D: -
DNA: TGTGCCAGCAGTATCCGGGACAAAGGACGGAAGCGCATTCAGTACTTC
CDR3: CASSIRDKGRKRIQYF

size: -
J: TRBJ2-7
V: TRBV6-1
D: TRBD1
DNA: TGTGCCAGCAGCCGTCCGGGAGGTGGACAGGGGGCGGGGGAGCAGTACTTC
CDR3: CASSRPGGGQGAGEQYF

size: many
J: TRBJ2-5
V: TRBV15
D: -
DNA: TGTGCCACCAGCAGATGGGCAGGGGGGAGAGAGACCCAGTACTTC
CDR3: CATSRWAGGRETQYF

size: many
J: TRBJ2-3
V: TRBV20-1
D: -
DNA: TGCAGTGCTAGAGGAAATAGCGGTCCCCCAGATACGCAGTATTTT
CDR3: CSARGNSGPPDTQYF

size: few
J: TRBJ1-5
V: TRBV28
D: TRBD1
DNA: TGTGCCAGCAGTTATCCGGGACAGGGCTATCAGCCCCAGCATTTT
CDR3: CASSYPGQGYQPQHF

size: many
J: TRBJ1-1
V: TRBV12-3/TRBV12-4
D: -
DNA: TGTGCCAGCAGTTTGGGACGCAAGAACACTGAAGCTTTCTTT
CDR3: CASSLGRKNTEAFF

size: few
J: TRBJ2-4
V: TRBV6-1
D: TRBD1
DNA: TGTGCCAGCACCACGACAGGGGGCGCGGACATTCAGTACTTC
CDR3: CASTTTGGADIQYF

size: many
J: TRBJ2-6
V: TRBV12-3/TRBV12-4
D: -
DNA: TGTGCCAGCACCCCATCGGGCTCCTCTGGGGCCAACGTCCTGACTTTC
CDR3: CASTPSGSSGANVLTF

size: few
J: TRBJ1-3
V: TRBV27
D: -
DNA: TGTGCCAGCAGTTTCGGAAACACCATATATTTT
CDR3: CASSFGNTIYF

size: few
J: TRBJ1-6
V: TRBV12-5
D: -
DNA: TGTGCTAGTGGTTTCAAACCCGGGACGAGCTCCTATAATTCACCCCTCCACTTT
CDR3: CASGFKPGTSSYNSPLHF

size: many
J: TRBJ2-7
V: TRBV7-9
D: -
DNA: TGTGCCAGTCAGGTCAGCGCCTACGAGCAGTACTTC
CDR3: CASQVSAYEQYF

size: many
J: TRBJ2-1
V: TRBV5-6
D: -
DNA: TGTGCCAGCAGCTTGGCGGCCTTCAACAATGAGCAGTTCTTC
CDR3: CASSLAAFNNEQFF

size: few
J: TRBJ2-2
V: TRBV5-1
D: TRBD1
DNA: TGCGCCACCGCAAGAGGGACAGGAGACACCGGGGAGCTGTTTTTT
CDR3: CATARGTGDTGELFF

size: many
J: TRBJ2-3
V: TRBV20-1
D: -
DNA: TGCAGTGCTAGAGATCGGATTGCAGATACGCAGTATTTT
CDR3: CSARDRIADTQYF

size: few
J: TRBJ2-3
V: TRBV20-1
D: -
DNA: TGCAGTGCTGCCGACGGACTTTCCCCTAGCACAGATACGCAGTATTTT
CDR3: CSAADGLSPSTDTQYF

size: many
J: TRBJ2-7
V: TRBV5-1
D: TRBD2
DNA: TGCGCCAGCAGCCTCGGACTAGCGGGTCACTACGAGCAGTACTTC
CDR3: CASSLGLAGHYEQYF

size: -
J: TRBJ2-7
V: TRBV7-2
D: TRBD1
DNA: TGTGCCAGCAGCTCGAACAGGGGGGAGAACGAGCAGTACTTC
CDR3: CASSSNRGENEQYF

size: -
J: TRBJ2-4
V: TRBV20-1
D: TRBD1
DNA: TGCAGTGCTAGACATCTGGCGCGGGACAGGTCGGGGGCCAAAAACATTCAGTACTTC
CDR3: CSARHLARDRSGAKNIQYF

size: few
J: TRBJ2-2
V: TRBV9
D: -
DNA: TGTGCCAGCAGCGTACGTTCCTCGACTGCGACCCCCGGGGAGCTGTTTTTT
CDR3: CASSVRSSTATPGELFF

size: -
J: TRBJ2-1
V: TRBV19
D: TRBD2
DNA: TGTGCCAGTAGTATGGGGACTAGCGGGACCCAAAGCTCCTACAATGAGCAGTTCTTC
CDR3: CASSMGTSGTQSSYNEQFF

size: -
J: TRBJ1-6
V: TRBV28
D: -
DNA: TGTGCCAGCAGTTCTATCAATTCGGGTTCACCCCTCCACTTT
CDR3: CASSSINSGSPLHF

size: -
J: TRBJ2-1
V: TRBV15
D: -
DNA: TGTGCCACCAGCAGAGAATTGCTGACAATATACAATGAGCAGTTCTTC
CDR3: CATSRELLTIYNEQFF

size: many
J: TRBJ2-5
V: TRBV7-2
D: TRBD2
DNA: TGTGCCAGCAGCTCGGGACTAGCGGGATATCAAGAGACCCAGTACTTC
CDR3: CASSSGLAGYQETQYF

size: -
J: TRBJ2-6
V: TRBV19
D: -
DNA: TGTGCCAGCTTGGACAGCACTGGGGCCAACGTCCTGACTTTC
CDR3: CASLDSTGANVLTF

size: many
J: TRBJ2-1
V: TRBV7-2
D: -
DNA: TGTGCCAGCAGCTTAGGACTACTCACCAATGAGCAGTTCTTC
CDR3: CASSLGLLTNEQFF

size: few
J: TRBJ1-1
V: TRBV6-1
D: -
DNA: TGTGCCAGCGTTAGGAGGGAAGACACTGAAGCTTTCTTT
CDR3: CASVRREDTEAFF

size: -
J: TRBJ2-3
V: TRBV19
D: -
DNA: TGTGCCAGTAGTGGGCGGATCACAGATACGCAGTATTTT
CDR3: CASSGRITDTQYF

size: -
J: TRBJ2-7
V: TRBV3-1
D: TRBD2
DNA: TGTGCCAGCAGCCGAGATAGCGGGAGGGCCGAGTACGAGCAGTACTTC
CDR3: CASSRDSGRAEYEQYF

size: -
J: TRBJ2-2
V: TRBV20-1
D: -
DNA: TGCAGTGCTAGTAAGGCCAGGGGTAACACCGGGGAGCTGTTTTTT
CDR3: CSASKARGNTGELFF

size: many
J: TRBJ2-1
V: TRBV3-1
D: -
DNA: TGTGCCAGCAGCCAAGACTTTGCCTTTGGCTATGAGCAGTTCTTC
CDR3: CASSQDFAFGYEQFF

size: many
J: TRBJ2-3
V: TRBV7-8
D: TRBD2
DNA: TGTGCCAGCATCCCCCCGGGGACTAGCGGGAGAGATACGCAGTATTTT
CDR3: CASIPPGTSGRDTQYF

size: -
J: TRBJ2-2
V: TRBV20-1
D: -
DNA: TGCAGTGCTAGAGCTACAGGGAGAGGTTCCGGGGAGCTGTTTTTT
CDR3: CSARATGRGSGELFF

size: many
J: TRBJ2-3
V: TRBV30
D: TRBD1
DNA: TGTGCCTGGACCAGGACAGGGGGGACAGATACGCAGTATTTT
CDR3: CAWTRTGGTDTQYF

size: many
J: TRBJ2-3
V: TRBV2
D: -
DNA: TGTGCCAGCGAGGTCGGCAGCAATACGCAGTATTTT
CDR3: CASEVGSNTQYF

size: many
J: TRBJ2-7
V: TRBV7-9
D: TRBD1
DNA: TGTGCCAGCAGCCCGACAGGGGGATACTACGAGCAGTACTTC
CDR3: CASSPTGGYYEQYF

size: few
J: TRBJ2-3
V: TRBV18
D: -
DNA: TGTGCCAGCTCAAAATCGGGGGCAGATACGCAGTATTTT
CDR3: CASSKSGADTQYF

size: -
J: TRBJ2-1
V: TRBV11-2
D: TRBD2
DNA: TGTGCCAGCAAAGCTAGCGGGAGAGGCAGCAATGAGCAGTTCTTC
CDR3: CASKASGRGSNEQFF

size: many
J: TRBJ2-3
V: TRBV5-1
D: -
DNA: TGCGCCAGCAGCTTGGGTACCAGCACAGATACGCAGTATTTT
CDR3: CASSLGTSTDTQYF

size: -
J: TRBJ1-4
V: TRBV12-3/TRBV12-4
D: -
DNA: TGTGCCAGCAGTTTAGCGCTTCGGGTCGAGGGGACCAATGAAAAACTGTTTTTT
CDR3: CASSLALRVEGTNEKLFF

size: many
J: TRBJ2-7
V: TRBV7-2
D: -
DNA: TGTGCCAGCAGCCGCGGGACAAAACCCTACGAGCAGTACTTC
CDR3: CASSRGTKPYEQYF

size: -
J: TRBJ1-1
V: TRBV19
D: -
DNA: TGTGCCAGTAGTCTTATTACAGGCGGCACTGAAGCTTTCTTT
CDR3: CASSLITGGTEAFF

size: many
J: TRBJ2-1
V: TRBV20-1
D: -
DNA: TGCAGTGCTAGACAGGGGATTTCGCAGTTCTTC
CDR3: CSARQGISQFF

size: many
J: TRBJ1-2
V: TRBV11-2
D: -
DNA: TGTGCCAGCAGCCCCCCACGTGTTGACTATGGCTACACCTTC
CDR3: CASSPPRVDYGYTF

size: many
J: TRBJ2-3
V: TRBV5-1
D: TRBD2
DNA: TGCGCCAGCAGCCATGGGACTAGCGGAAAGCCTGTAACAGATACGCAGTATTTT
CDR3: CASSHGTSGKPVTDTQYF

size: many
J: TRBJ2-6
V: TRBV6-1
D: -
DNA: TGTGCCAGCAGGCTGACCTCCTTTAGAGTGACTGGGGCCAACGTCCTGACTTTC
CDR3: CASRLTSFRVTGANVLTF